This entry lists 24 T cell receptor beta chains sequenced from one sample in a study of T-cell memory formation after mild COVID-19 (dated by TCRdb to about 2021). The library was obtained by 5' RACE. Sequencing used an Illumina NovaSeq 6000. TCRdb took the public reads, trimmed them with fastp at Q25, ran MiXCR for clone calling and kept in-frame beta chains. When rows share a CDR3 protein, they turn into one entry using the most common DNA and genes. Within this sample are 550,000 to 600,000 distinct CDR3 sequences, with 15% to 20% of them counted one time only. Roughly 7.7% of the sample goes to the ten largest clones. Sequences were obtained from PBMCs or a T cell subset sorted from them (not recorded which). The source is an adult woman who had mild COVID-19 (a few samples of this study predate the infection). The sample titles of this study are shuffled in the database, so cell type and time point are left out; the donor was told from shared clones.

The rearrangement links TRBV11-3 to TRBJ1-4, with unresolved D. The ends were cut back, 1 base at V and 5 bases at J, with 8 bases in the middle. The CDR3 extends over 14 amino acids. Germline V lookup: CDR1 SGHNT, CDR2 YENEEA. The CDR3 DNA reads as TGTGCCAGCAGCTTAGTCGTTGGAAATGAAAAACTGTTTTTT. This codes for CASSLVVGNEKLFF.

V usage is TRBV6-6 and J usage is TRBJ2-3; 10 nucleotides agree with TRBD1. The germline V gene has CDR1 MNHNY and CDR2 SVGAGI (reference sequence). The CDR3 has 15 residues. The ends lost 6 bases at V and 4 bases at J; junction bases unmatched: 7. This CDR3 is CASRGEGQGSDTQYF. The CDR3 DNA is TGTGCCAGCAGGGGGGAGGGACAGGGGTCAGATACGCAGTATTTT.

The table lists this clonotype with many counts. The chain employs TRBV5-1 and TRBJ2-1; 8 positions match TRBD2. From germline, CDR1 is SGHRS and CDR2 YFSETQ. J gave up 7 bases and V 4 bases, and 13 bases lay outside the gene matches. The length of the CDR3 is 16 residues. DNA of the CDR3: TGCGCCAGCAGCCCCTTGAAGGCGGGGGGCCGTAATGAGCAGTTCTTC. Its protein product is CASSPLKAGGRNEQFF.

CDR3 loop: CATSPRTGHYEQYF. DNA for the CDR3: TGTGCCACCAGCCCCCGGACAGGACACTACGAGCAGTACTTC. This chain joins TRBV15 and TRBJ2-7; TRBD1 aligns across 7 bases. The CDR3 extends over 14 amino acids. Germline V gene lookup returns CDR1 LNHNV and CDR2 YYDKDF (reference sequence). Trimming took 5 bases from V and 3 from J; bases not matched to a gene: 7.

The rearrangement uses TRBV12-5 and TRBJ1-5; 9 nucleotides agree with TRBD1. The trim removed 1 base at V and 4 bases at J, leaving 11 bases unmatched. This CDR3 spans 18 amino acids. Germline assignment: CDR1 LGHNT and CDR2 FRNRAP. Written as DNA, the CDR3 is TGTGCTAGTGGTTTGGACCCGCCGACAGGGGGGTGGAATCAGCCCCAGCATTTT. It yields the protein CASGLDPPTGGWNQPQHF.

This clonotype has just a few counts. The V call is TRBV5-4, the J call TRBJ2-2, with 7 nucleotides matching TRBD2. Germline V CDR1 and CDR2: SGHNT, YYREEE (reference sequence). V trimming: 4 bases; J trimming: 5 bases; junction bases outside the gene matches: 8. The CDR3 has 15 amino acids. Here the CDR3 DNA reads TGTGCCAGCAGCCCCGGGGGGTTTAGGACCGGGGAGCTGTTTTTT. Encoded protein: CASSPGGFRTGELFF.

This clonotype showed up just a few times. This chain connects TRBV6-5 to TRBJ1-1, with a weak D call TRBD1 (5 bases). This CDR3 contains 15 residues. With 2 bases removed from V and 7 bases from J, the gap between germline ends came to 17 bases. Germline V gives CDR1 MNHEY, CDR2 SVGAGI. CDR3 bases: TGTGCCAGCAGTTACCAGAGATCGGGGGTGGATGAAGCTTTCTTT. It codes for CASSYQRSGVDEAFF.

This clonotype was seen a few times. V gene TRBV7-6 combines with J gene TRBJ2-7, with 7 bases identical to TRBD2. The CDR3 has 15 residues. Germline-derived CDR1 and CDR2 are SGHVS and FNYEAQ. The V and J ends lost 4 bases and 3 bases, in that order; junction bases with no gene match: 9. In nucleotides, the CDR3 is TGTGCCAGCAGCTCCCCGGGGGGAGGGGTCTACGAGCAGTACTTC. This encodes CASSSPGGGVYEQYF. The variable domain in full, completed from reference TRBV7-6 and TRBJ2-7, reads GAGVSQSPRYKVTKRGQDVALRCDPISGHVSLYWYRQALGQGPEFLTYFNYEAQQDKSGLPNDRFSAERPEGSISTLTIQRTEQRDSAMYRCASSSPGGGVYEQYFGPGTRLTVT.

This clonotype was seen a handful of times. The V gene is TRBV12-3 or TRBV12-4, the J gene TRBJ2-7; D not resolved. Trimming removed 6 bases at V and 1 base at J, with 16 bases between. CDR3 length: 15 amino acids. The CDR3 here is CASSRRGLLSYEQYF. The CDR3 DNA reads TGTGCCAGCAGCCGGAGAGGCCTGCTTTCCTACGAGCAGTACTTC.

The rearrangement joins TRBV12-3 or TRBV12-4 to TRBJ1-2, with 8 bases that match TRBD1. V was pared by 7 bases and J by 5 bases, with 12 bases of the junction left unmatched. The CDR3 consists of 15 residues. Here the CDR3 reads CASTPSGGAGYGYTF. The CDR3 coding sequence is TGTGCCAGCACCCCCTCAGGGGGCGCAGGTTATGGCTACACCTTC.

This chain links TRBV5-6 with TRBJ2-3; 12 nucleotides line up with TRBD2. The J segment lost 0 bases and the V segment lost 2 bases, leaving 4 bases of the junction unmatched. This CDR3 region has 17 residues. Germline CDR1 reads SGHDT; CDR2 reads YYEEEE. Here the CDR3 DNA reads TGTGCCAGCAGCTTCGCTAGCGGGAGGGCGAGCACAGATACGCAGTATTTT. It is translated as CASSFASGRASTDTQYF. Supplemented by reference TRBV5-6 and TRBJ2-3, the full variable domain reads DAGVTQSPTHLIKTRGQQVTLRCSPKSGHDTVSWYQQALGQGPQFIFQYYEEEERQRGNFPDRFSGHQFPNYSSELNVNALLLGDSALYLCASSFASGRASTDTQYFGPGTRLTVL.

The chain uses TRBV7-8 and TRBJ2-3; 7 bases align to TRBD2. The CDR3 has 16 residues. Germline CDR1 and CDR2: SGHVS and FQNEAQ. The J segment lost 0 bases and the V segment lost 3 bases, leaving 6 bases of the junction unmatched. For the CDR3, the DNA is TGTGCCAGCAGCTTTCGGGCAGCGGGGAGCACAGATACGCAGTATTTT. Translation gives CASSFRAAGSTDTQYF.

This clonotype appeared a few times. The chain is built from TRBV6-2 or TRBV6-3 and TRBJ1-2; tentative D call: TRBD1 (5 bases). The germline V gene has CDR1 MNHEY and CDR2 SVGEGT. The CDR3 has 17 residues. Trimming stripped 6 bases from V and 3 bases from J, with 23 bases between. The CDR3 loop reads CASRSMAGRLEDYGYTF. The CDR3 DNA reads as TGTGCCAGCAGAAGCATGGCGGGACGCTTGGAGGACTATGGCTACACCTTC.

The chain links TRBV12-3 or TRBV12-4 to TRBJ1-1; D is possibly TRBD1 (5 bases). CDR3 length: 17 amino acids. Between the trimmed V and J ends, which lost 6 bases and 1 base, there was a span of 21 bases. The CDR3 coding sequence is TGTGCCAGCAGCCCCTCCTATGGACACCGGGAGAACACTGAAGCTTTCTTT. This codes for CASSPSYGHRENTEAFF.

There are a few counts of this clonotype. As DNA, the CDR3 is TGTGCCAGCAGCGTAATAGCGGGAGGATGGGCAGATACGCAGTATTTT. As protein: CASSVIAGGWADTQYF. The rearrangement uses TRBV7-2 and TRBJ2-3; 10 bases match TRBD2. The germline gives CDR1 SGHTA, CDR2 FQGNSA. CDR3 length: 16 amino acids. The junction had 9 bases not matched to a gene; V was cut back by 5 bases and J by 4 bases.

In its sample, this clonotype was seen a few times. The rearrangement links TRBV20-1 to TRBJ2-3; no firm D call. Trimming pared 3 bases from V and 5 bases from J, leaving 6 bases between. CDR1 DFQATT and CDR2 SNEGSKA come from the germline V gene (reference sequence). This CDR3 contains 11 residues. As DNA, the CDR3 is TGCAGTGCTAGGGCCCTAGATACGCAGTATTTT. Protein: CSARALDTQYF.

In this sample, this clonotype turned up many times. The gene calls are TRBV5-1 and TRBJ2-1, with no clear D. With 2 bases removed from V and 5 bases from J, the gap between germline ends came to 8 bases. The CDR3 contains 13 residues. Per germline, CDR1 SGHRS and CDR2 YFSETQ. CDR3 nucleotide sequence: TGCGCCAGCAGCTTATCCAGGAACAATGAGCAGTTCTTC. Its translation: CASSLSRNNEQFF.

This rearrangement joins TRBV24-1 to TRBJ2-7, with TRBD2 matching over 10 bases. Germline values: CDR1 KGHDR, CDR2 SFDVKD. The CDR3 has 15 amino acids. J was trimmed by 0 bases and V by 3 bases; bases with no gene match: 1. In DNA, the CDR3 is TGTGCCACCAGTGATCGGACTAGCGGCTCCTACGAGCAGTACTTC. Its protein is CATSDRTSGSYEQYF.

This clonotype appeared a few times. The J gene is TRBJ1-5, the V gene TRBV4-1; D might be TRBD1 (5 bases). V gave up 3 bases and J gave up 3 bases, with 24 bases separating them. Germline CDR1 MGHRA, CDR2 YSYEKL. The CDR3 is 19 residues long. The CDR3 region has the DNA TGCGCCAGCAGCCAGATCCCCGGGGGAAAGGTGACTCTCAATCAGCCCCAGCATTTT. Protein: CASSQIPGGKVTLNQPQHF.

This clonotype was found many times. The CDR3 here is CATSRDRGVADTQYF. The CDR3 nucleotides are TGTGCCACCAGCAGAGATCGGGGGGTGGCAGATACGCAGTATTTT. This chain joins TRBV15 and TRBJ2-3; TRBD2 aligns across 7 bases. This CDR3 comprises 15 residues. V lost 0 bases and J lost 4; bases outside the gene matches: 4. CDR1 LNHNV and CDR2 YYDKDF come from the germline V gene (reference sequence).

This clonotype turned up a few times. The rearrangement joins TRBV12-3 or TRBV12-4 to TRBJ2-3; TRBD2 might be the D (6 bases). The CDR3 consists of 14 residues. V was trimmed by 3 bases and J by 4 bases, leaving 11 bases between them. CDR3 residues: CASSFPGSSDTQYF. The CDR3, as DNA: TGTGCCAGCAGTTTCCCCGGGAGCTCAGATACGCAGTATTTT.

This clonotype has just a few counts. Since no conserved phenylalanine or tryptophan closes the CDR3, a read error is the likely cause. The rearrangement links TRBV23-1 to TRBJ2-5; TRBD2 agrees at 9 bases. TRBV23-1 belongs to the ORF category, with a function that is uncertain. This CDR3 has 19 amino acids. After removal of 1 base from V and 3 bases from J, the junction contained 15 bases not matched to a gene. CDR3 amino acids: CASSQFKGVAGEGEETQYL. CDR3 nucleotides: TGCGCCAGCAGTCAATTTAAGGGGGTAGCGGGAGAGGGAGAAGAGACCCAGTACCTC.

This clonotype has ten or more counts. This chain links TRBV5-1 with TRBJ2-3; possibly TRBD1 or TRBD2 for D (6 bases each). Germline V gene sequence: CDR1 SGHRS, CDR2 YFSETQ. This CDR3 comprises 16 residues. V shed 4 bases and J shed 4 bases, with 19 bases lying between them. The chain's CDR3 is CASSNLGGGSADTQYF. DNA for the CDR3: TGCGCCAGCAGCAACCTCGGAGGGGGGTCCGCAGATACGCAGTATTTT.

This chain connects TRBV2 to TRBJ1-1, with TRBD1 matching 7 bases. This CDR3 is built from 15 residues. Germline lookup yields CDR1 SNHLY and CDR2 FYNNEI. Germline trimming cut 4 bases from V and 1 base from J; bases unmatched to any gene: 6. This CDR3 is CASSAQRTGNTEAFF. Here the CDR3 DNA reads TGTGCCAGCAGTGCCCAGAGGACAGGGAACACTGAAGCTTTCTTT.